This T cell receptor (beta chain) was recovered during a study of shared clonotypes between healthy human individuals. Study-level findings and limits: Richness estimates generally favored naive over memory subsets. Sharing across a few donors was seen in approximately 5.2% of naive CD4 clonotypes.

Clones were sequenced by immunoSEQ multiplex PCR, and TCRdb holds only the in-frame ones, with some missing. Of around 2.5 million clones in the sample, roughly 93% are singletons; the top ten hold more than 0.35%. The V gene's germline CDR1 is MNHEY and CDR2 SVGAGI. V was pared by 6 bases and J by 4 bases, with 11 bases of the junction left unmatched. This CDR3 is 15 amino acids long. A word on this clone: Antigen specificity is unknown.

The genes are TRBV6-5 and TRBJ2-5; 7 bases agree with TRBD2. The specimen sequenced was naive CD4+ T cells from PBMCs. Subset defined: CD45RA+ positively selected. The receptor was isolated from a man aged 18 to 29 in good health. Some clones in this sample may be carry-over from other donors' samples. The CDR3 nucleotides read TGTGCCAGCAGGACTCGGGGAGGGGTCTCAGAGACCCAGTACTTC. This sequence encodes CASRTRGGVSETQYF.